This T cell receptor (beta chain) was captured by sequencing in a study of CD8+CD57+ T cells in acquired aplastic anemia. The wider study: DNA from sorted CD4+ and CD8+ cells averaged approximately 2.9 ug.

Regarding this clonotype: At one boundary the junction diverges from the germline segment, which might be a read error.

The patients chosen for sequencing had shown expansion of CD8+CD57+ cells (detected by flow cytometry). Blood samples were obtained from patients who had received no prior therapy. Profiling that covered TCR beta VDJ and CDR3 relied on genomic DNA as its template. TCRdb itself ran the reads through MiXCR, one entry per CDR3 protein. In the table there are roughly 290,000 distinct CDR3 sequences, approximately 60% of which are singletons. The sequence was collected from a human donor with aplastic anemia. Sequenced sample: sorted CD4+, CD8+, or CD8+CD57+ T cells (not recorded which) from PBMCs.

CDR3 coding DNA: TGCAGTGCCAGAGGGTCCTGGGGCACTGAAGCTTTCTTT. Protein sequence: CSARGSWGTEAFF. The chain recombines TRBV20-1 with TRBJ1-1; D remains ambiguous. Germline V gene sequence: CDR1 DFQATT, CDR2 SNEGSKA (reference sequence). The CDR3 has 13 residues.